This TCR beta chain was documented in a study of blood T cell repertoires in COVID-19. Assay used: immunoSEQ multiplex PCR; TCRdb lists only in-frame clones, some missing. The table has approximately 270,000 clones, roughly 84% seen once. CDR3 size: 15 residues. This TCR was recovered from a person between 65 and 79 years old with COVID-19, enrolled during active disease. This sequence joins TRBV21-1 and TRBJ1-1; TRBD1, the D gene given by the table, was not confirmed from the DNA. TRBV21-1 counts as a pseudogene. The sample comprised peripheral blood. Here the CDR3 DNA reads TGTGCCAGCAGCAAGCAGGCCAGGATGAACACTGAAGCTTTCTTT. Protein: CASSKQARMNTEAFF.